Sequencing of this T cell receptor beta chain was carried out in a study of OX40 agonist ivuxolimab in advanced cancers. Study information: Intravenous ivuxolimab was administered to patients every 2 weeks at 0.01 to 10 mg/kg. Partial responses were recorded for three patients, including one with hepatocellular carcinoma and two with cutaneous melanoma. Regarding the study as a whole: Which antigen the expanded peripheral T cells recognized is unknown. Circulating CD4+ and CD8+ T cells showed clonal expansion by week 6 at 0.1 to 3.0 mg/kg.

Here immunoSEQ multiplex PCR was the method, and the copy in TCRdb shows in-frame clones only, minus some. The sample has some 58,000 clones; approximately 91% are singletons. Germline V gene sequence: CDR1 SEHNR, CDR2 FQNEAQ (reference sequence). CDR3 length: 14 residues. V shed 6 bases and J 5 bases; nucleotides not matched to a gene: 5. To note about this clone: The antigen remains unidentified.

This sequence was found in an adult with an advanced solid tumor such as melanoma, head and neck, liver or kidney cancer. The gene calls are TRBV7-9 and TRBJ1-5; TRBD1 matches 9 bases. The sample consisted of CD4+ or CD8+ T cells sorted from blood, taken in a trial of the OX40 agonist ivuxolimab. CDR3 bases: TGTGCCAGCAGGGGACAGGGTCAGGATCAGCCCCAGCATTTT. Its translation is CASRGQGQDQPQHF.